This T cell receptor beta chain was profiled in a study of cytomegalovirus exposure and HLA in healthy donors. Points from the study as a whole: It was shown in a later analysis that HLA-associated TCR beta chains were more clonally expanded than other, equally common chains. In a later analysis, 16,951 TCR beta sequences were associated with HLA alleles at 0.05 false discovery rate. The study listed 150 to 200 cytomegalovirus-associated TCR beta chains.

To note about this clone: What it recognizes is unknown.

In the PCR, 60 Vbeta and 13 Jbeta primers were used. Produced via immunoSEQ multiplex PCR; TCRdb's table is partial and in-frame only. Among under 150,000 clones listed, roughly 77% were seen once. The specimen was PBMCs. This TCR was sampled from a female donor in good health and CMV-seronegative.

CDR3 sequence: CAWSVGDRANYGYTF. The CDR3 region has the DNA TGTGCCTGGAGTGTAGGAGACAGAGCTAACTATGGCTACACCTTC. The chain is built from TRBV30 and TRBJ1-2; TRBD1 is a possible D gene (5 bases). The CDR3 is 15 amino acids. In germline, CDR1 is GTSNPN, CDR2 SVGIG (reference sequence). Trimming pared 0 bases from V and 0 bases from J, leaving 11 bases between.